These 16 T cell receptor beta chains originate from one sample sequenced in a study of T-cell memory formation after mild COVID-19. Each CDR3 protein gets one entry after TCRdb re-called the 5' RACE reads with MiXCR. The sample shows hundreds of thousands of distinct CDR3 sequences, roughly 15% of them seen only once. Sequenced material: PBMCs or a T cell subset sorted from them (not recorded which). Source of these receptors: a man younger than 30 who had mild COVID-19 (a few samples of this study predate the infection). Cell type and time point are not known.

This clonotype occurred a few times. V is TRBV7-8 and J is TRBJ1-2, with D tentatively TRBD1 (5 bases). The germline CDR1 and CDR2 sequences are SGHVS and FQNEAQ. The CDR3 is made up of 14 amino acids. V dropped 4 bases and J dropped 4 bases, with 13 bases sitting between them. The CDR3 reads CASSSLGDPYGYTF. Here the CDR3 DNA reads TGTGCCAGCAGCTCCCTCGGGGACCCCTATGGCTACACCTTC.

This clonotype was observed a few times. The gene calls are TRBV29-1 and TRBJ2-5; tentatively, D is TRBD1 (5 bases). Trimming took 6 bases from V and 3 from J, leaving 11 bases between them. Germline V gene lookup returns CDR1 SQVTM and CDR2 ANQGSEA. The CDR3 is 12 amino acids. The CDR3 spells CSVTVTKETQYF. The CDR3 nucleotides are TGCAGCGTGACAGTCACCAAAGAGACCCAGTACTTC.

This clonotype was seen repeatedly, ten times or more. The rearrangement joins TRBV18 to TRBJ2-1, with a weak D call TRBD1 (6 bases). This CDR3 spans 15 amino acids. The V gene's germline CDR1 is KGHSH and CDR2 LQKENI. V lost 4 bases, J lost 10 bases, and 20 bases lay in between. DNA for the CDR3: TGTGCCAGCTCACGAGAAATCCAGGGGCTAGAAGAGCAGTTCTTC. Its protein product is CASSREIQGLEEQFF.

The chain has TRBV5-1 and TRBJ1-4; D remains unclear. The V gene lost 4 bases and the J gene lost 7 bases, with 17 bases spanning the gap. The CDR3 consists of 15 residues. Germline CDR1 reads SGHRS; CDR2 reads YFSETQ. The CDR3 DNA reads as TGCGCCAGCAGCAATCCTCAGGCTGGAGGTGAAAAACTGTTTTTT. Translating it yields CASSNPQAGGEKLFF.

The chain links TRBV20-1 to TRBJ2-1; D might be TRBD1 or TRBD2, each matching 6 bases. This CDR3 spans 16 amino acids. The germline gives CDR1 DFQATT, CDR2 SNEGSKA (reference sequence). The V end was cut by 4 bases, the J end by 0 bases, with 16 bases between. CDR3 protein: CSATPTGAPSYNEQFF. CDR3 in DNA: TGCAGTGCTACCCCTACGGGGGCCCCCTCCTACAATGAGCAGTTCTTC.

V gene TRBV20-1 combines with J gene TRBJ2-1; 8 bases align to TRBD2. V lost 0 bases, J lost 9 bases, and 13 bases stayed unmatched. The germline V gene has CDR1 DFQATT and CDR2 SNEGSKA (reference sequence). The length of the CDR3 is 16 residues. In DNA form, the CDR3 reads TGCAGTGCTAGAGAAACTACCCGGGGGGGCAGGAGTGAGCAGTTCTTC. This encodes CSARETTRGGRSEQFF.

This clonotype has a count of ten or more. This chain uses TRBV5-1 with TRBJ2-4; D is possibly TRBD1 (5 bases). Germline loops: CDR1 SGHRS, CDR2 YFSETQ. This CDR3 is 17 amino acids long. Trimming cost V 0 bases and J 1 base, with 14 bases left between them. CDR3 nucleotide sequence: TGCGCCAGCAGCTTGGTTGGCAGGGCCTTCGCCAAAAACATTCAGTACTTC. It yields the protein CASSLVGRAFAKNIQYF.

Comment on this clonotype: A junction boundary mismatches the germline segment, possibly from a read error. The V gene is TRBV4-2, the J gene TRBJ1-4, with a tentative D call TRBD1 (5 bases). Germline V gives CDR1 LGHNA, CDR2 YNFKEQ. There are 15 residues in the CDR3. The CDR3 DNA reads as TGTGTCAGCAGCCACTGGGGGGGTTCTAATGAAAAACTGTTTTTT. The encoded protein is CVSSHWGGSNEKLFF.

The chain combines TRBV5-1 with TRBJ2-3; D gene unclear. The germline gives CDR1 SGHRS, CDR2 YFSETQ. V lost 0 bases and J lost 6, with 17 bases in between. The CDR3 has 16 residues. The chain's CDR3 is CASSLAARTTADTQYF. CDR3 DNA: TGCGCCAGCAGCTTGGCGGCTAGAACTACCGCCGATACGCAGTATTTT. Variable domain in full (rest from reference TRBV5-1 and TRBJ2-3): KAGVTQTPRYLIKTRGQQVTLSCSPISGHRSVSWYQQTPGQGLQFLFEYFSETQRNKGNFPGRFSGRQFSNSRSEMNVSTLELGDSALYLCASSLAARTTADTQYFGPGTRLTVL.

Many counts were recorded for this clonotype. The CDR3 region is CASSAIQGRVRWPQHF. CDR3 bases: TGTGCCAGCAGCGCCATACAGGGTCGGGTTCGGTGGCCCCAGCATTTT. This chain links TRBV6-2 or TRBV6-3 with TRBJ1-5, with a weak D call TRBD1 (6 bases). This CDR3 region has 16 residues. Trimming removed 6 bases at V and 9 bases at J, with 24 bases between. Germline V gene lookup returns CDR1 MNHEY and CDR2 SVGEGT.

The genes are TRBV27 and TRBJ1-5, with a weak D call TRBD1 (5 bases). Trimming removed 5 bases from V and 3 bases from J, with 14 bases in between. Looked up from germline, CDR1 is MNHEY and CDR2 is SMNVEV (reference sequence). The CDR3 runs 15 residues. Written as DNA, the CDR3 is TGTGCCAGCAGTACCATCGGACATAACAATCAGCCCCAGCATTTT. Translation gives CASSTIGHNNQPQHF.

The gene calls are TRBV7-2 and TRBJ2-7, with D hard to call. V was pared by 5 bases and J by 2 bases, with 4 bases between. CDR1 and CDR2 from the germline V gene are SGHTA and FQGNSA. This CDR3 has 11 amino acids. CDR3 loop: CASSRAYEQYV. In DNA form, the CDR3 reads TGTGCCAGCAGCCGAGCCTACGAGCAGTACGTC.

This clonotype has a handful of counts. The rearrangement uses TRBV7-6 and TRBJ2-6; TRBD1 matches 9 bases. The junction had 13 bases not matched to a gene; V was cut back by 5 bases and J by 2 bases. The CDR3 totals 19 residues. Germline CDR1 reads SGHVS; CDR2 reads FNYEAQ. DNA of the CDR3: TGTGCCAGCAGCCCGTCATTCGGAACAGGGGGCGCTGGGGCCAACGTCCTGACTTTC. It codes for CASSPSFGTGGAGANVLTF.

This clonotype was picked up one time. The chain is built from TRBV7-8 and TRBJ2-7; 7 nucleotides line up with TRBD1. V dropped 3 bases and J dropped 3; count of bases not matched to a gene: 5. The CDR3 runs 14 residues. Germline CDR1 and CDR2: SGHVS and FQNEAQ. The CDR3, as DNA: TGTGCCAGCAGCTTGCCGGGACAGCACTACGAGCAGTACGTC. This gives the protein CASSLPGQHYEQYV.

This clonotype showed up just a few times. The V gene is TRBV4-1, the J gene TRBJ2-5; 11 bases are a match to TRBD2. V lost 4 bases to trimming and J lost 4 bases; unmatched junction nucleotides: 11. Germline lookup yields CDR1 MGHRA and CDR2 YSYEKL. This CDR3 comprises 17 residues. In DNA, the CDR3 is TGCGCCAGCAGCCGGGGTAGCGGGGGGGTTGGTGGAGAGACCCAGTACTTC. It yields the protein CASSRGSGGVGGETQYF.

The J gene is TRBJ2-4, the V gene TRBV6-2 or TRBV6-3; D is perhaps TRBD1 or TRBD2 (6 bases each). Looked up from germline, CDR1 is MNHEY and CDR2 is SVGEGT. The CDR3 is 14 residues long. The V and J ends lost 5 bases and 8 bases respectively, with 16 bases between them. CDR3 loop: CASSDGGGPDIQYF. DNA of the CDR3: TGTGCCAGCAGTGACGGAGGGGGACCAGACATTCAGTACTTC.